The 27 T cell receptor beta chains reported below all come from one sample, sequenced in a study of cytomegalovirus exposure and HLA in healthy donors. Profiled with immunoSEQ multiplex PCR; TCRdb holds only in-frame clones, not every one. The sample shows about 360,000 clones, 86% of them seen only once. Input material: PBMCs. The source is a woman aged 18-35 years in good health and CMV-seronegative.

The rearrangement uses TRBV6-4 and TRBJ2-7; 9 bases fit TRBD1. J was trimmed by 3 bases and V by 3 bases; bases with no gene match: 6. The germline V gene encodes CDR1 MRHNA and CDR2 SNTAGT. CDR3 length: 15 amino acids. CDR3 nucleotide sequence: TGTGCCAGCAGTGAAAGCACAGGGGGCGTCTACGAGCAGTACTTC. Protein: CASSESTGGVYEQYF.

The gene calls are TRBV9 and TRBJ1-4; D remains ambiguous. CDR1 is SGDLS, CDR2 YYNGEE, per germline. Trimming pared 3 bases from V and 2 bases from J, leaving 11 bases between. The CDR3 has 15 amino acids. CDR3 amino acids: CASSGRRVTNEKLFF. CDR3 DNA sequence: TGTGCCAGCAGCGGGCGGCGTGTTACTAATGAAAAACTGTTTTTT.

The rearrangement uses TRBV19 and TRBJ1-2; D is unclear. V dropped 5 bases and J dropped 4 bases, with 11 bases sitting between them. Germline CDR1 is LNHDA and CDR2 is SQIVND (reference sequence). The CDR3 loop spans 13 amino acids. Here the CDR3 reads CASSVTVGYGYTF. The CDR3 DNA reads TGTGCCAGTAGTGTCACAGTCGGCTATGGCTACACCTTC.

V gene TRBV6-5 combines with J gene TRBJ2-1; D is uncertain. V was shortened by 7 bases and J by 4 bases, with 8 bases between the two germline ends. Germline-derived CDR1 and CDR2 are MNHEY and SVGAGI. The CDR3 covers 12 residues. CDR3 in amino acids: CASKQKYNEQFF. CDR3 coding DNA: TGTGCCAGCAAACAGAAATACAATGAGCAGTTCTTC.

This chain connects TRBV5-1 to TRBJ1-1; tentative D call: TRBD1 (6 bases). V was shortened by 4 bases and J by 1 base, with 11 bases between the two germline ends. Germline CDR1 SGHRS, CDR2 YFSETQ. The CDR3 has 14 amino acids. The CDR3 bases are TGCGCCAGCAGCGTGACAGGAGAGAACACTGAAGCTTTCTTT. It yields the protein CASSVTGENTEAFF.

The chain recombines TRBV28 with TRBJ2-3, with D perhaps matching TRBD1 (5 bases). This CDR3 has 15 residues. Trimming removed 7 bases at V and 4 bases at J, with 18 bases between. The V gene's germline CDR1 is MDHEN and CDR2 SYDVKM. CDR3 amino acids: CASTNKGVRADTQYF. DNA of the CDR3: TGTGCCAGCACAAATAAAGGGGTCAGGGCAGATACGCAGTATTTT. Combining the CDR3 with reference TRBV28 and TRBJ2-3 gives the whole variable domain DVKVTQSSRYLVKRTGEKVFLECVQDMDHENMFWYRQDPGLGLRLIYFSYDVKMKEKGDIPEGYSVSREKKERFSLILESASTNQTSMYLCASTNKGVRADTQYFGPGTRLTVL.

This clone was found a few times. The CDR3 region is CASSHGGLNEKLFF. In nucleotides, the CDR3 is TGTGCCAGCTCACACGGCGGCTTAAATGAAAAACTGTTTTTT. This rearrangement joins TRBV18 to TRBJ1-4; D not certain. This CDR3 spans 14 amino acids. Trimming removed 4 bases at V and 5 bases at J, with 11 bases between. Looked up from germline, CDR1 is KGHSH and CDR2 is LQKENI.

This chain connects TRBV5-1 to TRBJ2-1, with 9 bases fitting TRBD2. Germline V gene lookup returns CDR1 SGHRS and CDR2 YFSETQ. V shed 0 bases and J 8 bases; nucleotides not matched to a gene: 6. This CDR3 has 15 amino acids. The CDR3, as DNA: TGCGCCAGCAGCTTGGTAATAGCGGGGGCGGATGAGCAGTTCTTC. This codes for CASSLVIAGADEQFF.

This clone was seen a few times. The chain employs TRBV6-5 and TRBJ1-6; tentatively, D is TRBD1 (5 bases). V lost 0 bases to trimming and J lost 11 bases, with 17 bases between them. The CDR3 runs 16 residues. Germline CDR1 and CDR2: MNHEY and SVGAGI. As DNA, the CDR3 is TGTGCCAGCAGTTACTCGAGTCGGCAGGGTGGTACACCCCTCCACTTT. Translated, it gives CASSYSSRQGGTPLHF.

The chain couples TRBV7-9 to TRBJ2-2; D is perhaps TRBD1 (5 bases). In germline, CDR1 is SEHNR, CDR2 FQNEAQ (reference sequence). The ends were cut back, 4 bases at V and 2 bases at J, with 14 bases in the middle. CDR3 size: 16 residues. CDR3 in DNA: TGTGCCAGCAGCTCAGGGAAGCAGTTAAACACCGGGGAGCTGTTTTTT. Translation: CASSSGKQLNTGELFF.

The gene calls are TRBV20-1 and TRBJ1-2; the D is unclear. The CDR3 is made up of 11 amino acids. Trimming shortened V by 3 bases and J by 6 bases, and 8 bases separated the two germline ends. The germline V gene encodes CDR1 DFQATT and CDR2 SNEGSKA (reference sequence). Written as DNA, the CDR3 is TGCAGTGCTAGGGCCCAAGATGGCTACACCTTC. Translated, it gives CSARAQDGYTF.

The V gene is TRBV4-1, the J gene TRBJ1-5; 10 bases agree with TRBD1. The germline CDR1 and CDR2 sequences are MGHRA and YSYEKL. Trimming cost V 3 bases and J 11 bases; bases outside gene matches: 10. The CDR3 has 15 residues. The CDR3: CASSQAGTGDRSQHF. In DNA, the CDR3 is TGCGCCAGCAGCCAGGCCGGGACAGGGGACAGATCCCAGCATTTT.

The V gene is TRBV28, the J gene TRBJ1-5; perhaps TRBD1 as D (6 bases). The CDR3 runs to 13 residues. Trimming cost V 5 bases and J 7 bases, with 12 bases left between them. Per germline, CDR1 MDHEN and CDR2 SYDVKM. This CDR3 is CASSSRGWQPQHF. The CDR3 DNA reads TGTGCCAGCAGTAGCAGGGGCTGGCAGCCCCAGCATTTT.

The chain employs TRBV6-5 and TRBJ1-1; D uncertain. Trimming cost V 5 bases and J 3 bases, with 13 bases left between them. The CDR3 spans 14 residues. Germline V lookup: CDR1 MNHEY, CDR2 SVGAGI. In DNA form, the CDR3 reads TGTGCCAGCAGTCCACGTGGCCTGGACACTGAAGCTTTCTTT. Translating gives CASSPRGLDTEAFF.

The chain has TRBV27 and TRBJ1-2, with TRBD1 identical over 7 bases. This CDR3 is 14 amino acids long. Trimming removed 2 bases from V and 2 bases from J; junction bases left unmatched: 2. CDR1 is MNHEY, CDR2 SMNVEV, per germline (reference sequence). CDR3 in amino acids: CASSLGQANYGYTF. Here the CDR3 DNA reads TGTGCCAGCAGTTTAGGACAGGCCAACTATGGCTACACCTTC.

The chain has TRBV7-9 and TRBJ2-2; a weak D match, TRBD2 (5 bases). The CDR3 contains 18 residues. Germline CDR1 SEHNR, CDR2 FQNEAQ (reference sequence). Trimming removed 3 bases from V and 4 bases from J, with 21 bases in between. Here the CDR3 DNA reads TGTGCCAGCAGCTTTACGGGGTTTGGTAACCTGGGCACCGGGGAGCTGTTTTTT. Protein product: CASSFTGFGNLGTGELFF.

The rearrangement joins TRBV6-5 to TRBJ2-2; D is possibly TRBD2 (5 bases). V lost 2 bases to trimming and J lost 7 bases, with 17 bases between them. The CDR3 spans 16 residues. CDR1 and CDR2 (germline): MNHEY, SVGAGI. The CDR3 protein is CASSYGSRGNGGELFF. The CDR3 nucleotides read TGTGCCAGCAGTTACGGTTCTCGAGGGAACGGCGGGGAGCTGTTTTTT.

The gene calls are TRBV19 and TRBJ2-2, with D possibly TRBD1 on 6 matching bases. Germline values: CDR1 LNHDA, CDR2 SQIVND (reference sequence). Trimming stripped 7 bases from V and 0 bases from J, with 15 bases between. The CDR3 runs 16 residues. The CDR3 here is CASTPQGNSNTGELFF. CDR3 nucleotides: TGTGCCAGTACCCCGCAGGGGAACTCGAACACCGGGGAGCTGTTTTTT.

This clone was counted once. This chain joins TRBV25-1 and TRBJ2-3, with 8 bases identical to TRBD2. Trimming removed 4 bases from V and 1 base from J; junction bases left unmatched: 4. CDR1 is MGHDK and CDR2 is SYGVNS in the germline V gene. CDR3 length: 15 amino acids. The CDR3: CASSGLAGRTDTQYF. The DNA for the CDR3 is TGTGCCAGCAGTGGGTTAGCGGGACGCACAGATACGCAGTATTTT.

The chain joins TRBV7-9 to TRBJ2-3; D possibly corresponds to TRBD1 (5 bases). The CDR3 covers 15 residues. V lost 1 base, J lost 2 bases, and 10 bases lay in between. Germline V gene data show CDR1 as SEHNR and CDR2 as FQNEAQ (reference sequence). The CDR3 nucleotides read TGTGCCAGCAGCTTAGAAGCAGGGATCACAGATACGCAGTATTTT. As protein: CASSLEAGITDTQYF.

This clone occurred a few times. The chain carries TRBV2 and TRBJ2-7, with a weak D call TRBD1 (6 bases). The germline V and J ends were trimmed by 6 bases and 0 bases, with 12 bases remaining between them. This CDR3 has 14 amino acids. The germline gives CDR1 SNHLY, CDR2 FYNNEI. The CDR3 region is CASSVGQLSYEQYF. For the CDR3, the DNA is TGTGCCAGCAGCGTCGGACAGCTCTCCTACGAGCAGTACTTC.

The CDR3 spells CASSVASRQLRETQYF. The CDR3, as DNA: TGTGCCAGCAGCGTAGCTTCTAGGCAACTTCGAGAGACCCAGTACTTC. The chain employs TRBV9 and TRBJ2-5; D is unclear. Looked up from germline, CDR1 is SGDLS and CDR2 is YYNGEE. The CDR3 runs 16 residues. Trimming pared 0 bases from V and 4 bases from J, leaving 16 bases between.

This clone has just one count. The CDR3 DNA reads TGTGCCAGTAGTCGACCGGGACAGCCCCCCTACGAGCAGTACTTC. Translated: CASSRPGQPPYEQYF. J is TRBJ2-7 and V is TRBV19, with 7 bases matching TRBD1. The CDR3 length is 15 residues. The germline V gene has CDR1 LNHDA and CDR2 SQIVND (reference sequence). The trim removed 5 bases at V and 2 bases at J, leaving 9 bases unmatched.

This clone was seen more than once but under ten times. The chain links TRBV6-6 to TRBJ1-6; TRBD1 might be the D (5 bases). With 0 bases removed from V and 10 bases from J, the gap between germline ends came to 13 bases. CDR3 length: 15 residues. Germline CDR1 and CDR2: MNHNY and SVGAGI (reference sequence). The CDR3 sequence: CASSYSIQGASPLHF. CDR3 bases: TGTGCCAGCAGTTACTCGATCCAGGGTGCATCACCCCTCCACTTT.

The chain couples TRBV6-1 to TRBJ2-7, with a possible D match to TRBD1 (6 bases). Germline loops: CDR1 MNHNS, CDR2 SASEGT. The CDR3 contains 14 residues. V shed 6 bases and J shed 2 bases, with 14 bases lying between them. This chain's CDR3 is CASRWTVSPYEQYF. The CDR3 nucleotides read TGTGCCAGCAGATGGACAGTAAGTCCCTACGAGCAGTACTTC.

The J gene is TRBJ2-3, the V gene TRBV25-1; 7 bases fit TRBD2. The CDR3 spans 15 residues. Germline assignment: CDR1 MGHDK and CDR2 SYGVNS. V gave up 4 bases and J gave up 0 bases; unmatched junction bases: 4. CDR3 protein: CASSALATSTDTQYF. For the CDR3, the DNA is TGTGCCAGCAGTGCACTAGCGACTAGCACAGATACGCAGTATTTT.

As regards this clone: Other nucleotide sequences in the sample specify the same CDR3. This chain uses TRBV27 with TRBJ2-7; the D gene is possibly TRBD1 (6 bases). The CDR3 is 15 amino acids. V lost 5 bases to trimming and J lost 2 bases, with 16 bases between them. CDR1 and CDR2 from the germline V gene are MNHEY and SMNVEV (reference sequence). This chain's CDR3 is CASSLGAGVTYEQYF. CDR3 DNA: TGTGCCAGCAGTCTGGGGGCAGGGGTCACCTACGAGCAGTACTTC.